The 31 T cell receptor beta chains presented below share a single source sample, sequenced in a study of T-cell reconstitution after alpha-beta-depleted transplantation in children. Preparation of the TCRbeta library was carried out with unique molecular identifiers. TCRdb called the PCR reads again in MiXCR, with one record for every CDR3 protein. The sample lists hundreds of thousands of distinct CDR3 sequences, roughly a tenth occurring once. This sample comprised PBMCs, obtained before TCRalphabeta/CD19-depleted stem cell transplant. The source of these receptors is a child in the first two years of life with acute myeloid leukemia, due to receive a stem cell transplant.

This clonotype was detected a few times. The V and J genes are TRBV7-6 and TRBJ1-3; D is undetermined. There are 15 residues in the CDR3. V gave up 3 bases and J gave up 0 bases, with 9 bases separating them. Germline V gene data show CDR1 as SGHVS and CDR2 as FNYEAQ. The CDR3, as DNA: TGTGCCAGCAGCTTGGCCGAGGGCTCTGGAAACACCATATATTTT. This translates into CASSLAEGSGNTIYF.

This clonotype has a count of ten or more. The chain is built from TRBV24-1 and TRBJ2-5; TRBD2 agrees at 8 bases. This CDR3 has 15 amino acids. Germline loops: CDR1 KGHDR, CDR2 SFDVKD. V was clipped by 3 bases and J by 7 bases; unmatched bases: 9. The CDR3 DNA follows: TGTGCCACCAGTGATACCAAGCGGGAGTGGGGGACCCAGTACTTC. Its protein is CATSDTKREWGTQYF.

This clonotype occurred many times. The chain is built from TRBV12-3 or TRBV12-4 and TRBJ1-2; D might be TRBD1 (6 bases). The CDR3 runs to 13 residues. The germline V and J ends were trimmed by 2 bases and 6 bases, with 10 bases remaining between them. CDR3 region: CASSLRPGDGYTF. The CDR3 nucleotides read TGTGCCAGCAGTTTACGGCCAGGGGATGGCTACACCTTC.

This clonotype appeared many times. This chain uses TRBV20-1 with TRBJ2-1; the D is unclear. This CDR3 is 13 amino acids long. Germline V lookup: CDR1 DFQATT, CDR2 SNEGSKA (reference sequence). Trimming pared 0 bases from V and 6 bases from J, leaving 9 bases between. The CDR3 is CSARDLRINEQFF. The CDR3 DNA reads TGCAGTGCTAGAGATTTAAGGATCAATGAGCAGTTCTTC.

This clonotype showed up just a few times. This sequence joins TRBV20-1 and TRBJ2-7; possibly TRBD1 or TRBD2 for D (5 bases each). This CDR3 comprises 14 residues. Trimming cost V 3 bases and J 6 bases, with 18 bases left between them. From germline, CDR1 is DFQATT and CDR2 SNEGSKA (reference sequence). CDR3 nucleotides: TGCAGTGCTAGGGAGGACTGGGGGAGTGTCGAGCAGTACTTC. Translated: CSAREDWGSVEQYF.

About this clonotype itself: A much larger clone lies a single base off, so this may be a read error. The rearrangement joins TRBV4-2 to TRBJ1-1; D call uncertain. Germline CDR1 LGHNA, CDR2 YNFKEQ. The CDR3 consists of 14 residues. The CDR3 loop is CASNQEKGNTEAFF. The CDR3, as DNA: TGTGCCAGCAACCAAGAGAAAGGGAACACTGAAGCTTTCTTT.

There are many counts of this clonotype. This sequence joins TRBV7-2 and TRBJ1-2, with TRBD1 matching 8 bases. Germline CDR1 SGHTA, CDR2 FQGNSA. Trimming at V came to 5 bases and at J to 1 base, leaving 6 bases not matched to a gene. The CDR3 sequence is 15 residues long. CDR3 residues: CASSLGTGSNYGYTF. The CDR3 nucleotides read TGTGCCAGCAGCCTAGGGACAGGTAGTAACTATGGCTACACCTTC.

This clonotype was detected ten times or more. This chain links TRBV5-1 with TRBJ2-6; 8 bases map to TRBD1. The CDR3 consists of 16 residues. Trimming took 4 bases from V and 0 from J; bases not matched to a gene: 3. CDR1 SGHRS and CDR2 YFSETQ come from the germline V gene. The CDR3 DNA sequence: TGCGCCAGCAGCCCAACAGGGGGCTCTGGGGCCAACGTCCTGACTTTC. Amino acid sequence: CASSPTGGSGANVLTF.

This clonotype was detected a few times. The chain combines TRBV29-1 with TRBJ1-2; D is perhaps TRBD1 (5 bases). Germline values: CDR1 SQVTM, CDR2 ANQGSEA. Trimming removed 4 bases at V and 6 bases at J, with 12 bases between. The CDR3 is 12 residues long. The CDR3 sequence: CSVGEGANGYTF. Written as DNA, the CDR3 is TGCAGCGTTGGCGAAGGGGCCAATGGCTACACCTTC.

There are many counts of this clonotype. This chain links TRBV20-1 with TRBJ2-7; no reliable D call. Germline-derived CDR1 and CDR2 are DFQATT and SNEGSKA (reference sequence). The CDR3 has 13 amino acids. Trimming stripped 0 bases from V and 5 bases from J, with 11 bases between. CDR3 amino acids: CSARDSFLNEQYF. In DNA form, the CDR3 reads TGCAGTGCTAGAGATTCCTTTTTGAACGAGCAGTACTTC.

The CDR3 nucleotides are TGTGCCAGCTCAACCATCGGGACTAGCGGGGGGGCCCGGACAGATACGCAGTATTTT. As protein: CASSTIGTSGGARTDTQYF. V gene TRBV18 combines with J gene TRBJ2-3; 16 bases fit TRBD2. This CDR3 is built from 19 residues. The germline CDR1 and CDR2 sequences are KGHSH and LQKENI. After removal of 5 bases from V and 3 bases from J, the junction contained 11 bases not matched to a gene.

This clonotype was recorded many times. The V call is TRBV9, the J call TRBJ2-7, with no clear D. The length of the CDR3 is 13 residues. Germline loops: CDR1 SGDLS, CDR2 YYNGEE. The V end lost 9 bases, the J end lost 6 bases, and 19 bases lay between the germline ends. The CDR3 loop reads CAKTFGRASEQYF. The CDR3 bases are TGTGCCAAGACCTTCGGACGGGCGAGCGAGCAGTACTTC.

This clonotype was detected ten times or more. The genes are TRBV12-3 or TRBV12-4 and TRBJ1-2; TRBD1 agrees at 7 bases. V dropped 6 bases and J dropped 7; count of bases not matched to a gene: 5. This CDR3 contains 12 residues. The DNA for the CDR3 is TGTGCCAGCAGCCCGACAGGGCCTGGCTACACCTTC. This translates into CASSPTGPGYTF.

This clonotype came up many times. This chain connects TRBV20-1 to TRBJ1-1; D is unclear. The CDR3 is made up of 13 amino acids. V was clipped by 0 bases and J by 0 bases, with 5 bases between them. Germline values: CDR1 DFQATT, CDR2 SNEGSKA (reference sequence). CDR3: CSARDTLNTEAFF. The CDR3 DNA reads TGCAGTGCTAGAGATACCTTGAACACTGAAGCTTTCTTT.

About this clonotype: An end of the junction differs from the germline gene, which may be a read error. CDR3 DNA sequence: TGTGCCAGCAGTTTCGGAAGAGGGCACCAAGAGACCCAATACTTC. Its protein product is CASSFGRGHQETQYF. The chain has TRBV27 and TRBJ2-5; the D gene is possibly TRBD2 (5 bases). The CDR3 extends over 15 amino acids. The germline gives CDR1 MNHEY, CDR2 SMNVEV (reference sequence).

This clonotype appeared many times. The rearrangement links TRBV7-9 to TRBJ1-6; 9 bases match TRBD1. The CDR3 has 14 residues. CDR1 and CDR2 from the germline V gene are SEHNR and FQNEAQ (reference sequence). Trimming at V came to 4 bases and at J to 8 bases, leaving 3 bases not matched to a gene. The CDR3 loop reads CASSSRQGDSPLHF. The CDR3, as DNA: TGTGCCAGCAGCTCCCGACAGGGGGATTCACCCCTCCACTTT.

The chain joins TRBV30 to TRBJ2-7, with D perhaps assigned TRBD1 or TRBD2 (5 bases each). This CDR3 comprises 13 residues. V dropped 2 bases and J dropped 2 bases, with 10 bases sitting between them. The germline V gene encodes CDR1 GTSNPN and CDR2 SVGIG (reference sequence). In DNA, the CDR3 is TGTGCCTGGAGTACAGGACTCCCCTACGAGCAGTACTTC. Protein product: CAWSTGLPYEQYF.

This clonotype was recorded at least ten times. DNA for the CDR3: TGCAGTGCTAGAGACGGCAGGGGAGCCTACGAGCAGTACTTC. Amino acids: CSARDGRGAYEQYF. The J gene is TRBJ2-7, the V gene TRBV20-1, with D possibly matching TRBD1 (6 bases). Germline CDR1 is DFQATT and CDR2 is SNEGSKA (reference sequence). Deletions cut 0 bases from V and 2 bases from J, with 11 bases between. The CDR3 has 14 residues.

This clonotype was detected ten times or more. The gene calls are TRBV7-2 and TRBJ2-3; D remains unclear. Germline CDR1 SGHTA, CDR2 FQGNSA. The CDR3 covers 17 residues. V dropped 5 bases and J dropped 4 bases, with 22 bases sitting between them. The CDR3: CASSLSPVSVGPDTQYF. CDR3 nucleotide sequence: TGTGCCAGCAGCCTGTCCCCCGTATCAGTCGGCCCAGATACGCAGTATTTT.

This clonotype was detected many times. The gene calls are TRBV7-9 and TRBJ2-3; 11 bases match TRBD2. CDR1 is SEHNR, CDR2 FQNEAQ, per germline (reference sequence). This CDR3 spans 15 amino acids. V lost 3 bases, J lost 5 bases, and 4 bases stayed unmatched. The CDR3 DNA is TGTGCCAGCAGCTTTAGCGGGAGGGCCAGAGATACGCAGTATTTT. Translated: CASSFSGRARDTQYF.

V usage is TRBV6-5 and J usage is TRBJ2-7; 7 bases are a match to TRBD2. The CDR3 runs to 15 residues. V gave up 4 bases and J gave up 0 bases; unmatched junction bases: 6. CDR1 is MNHEY and CDR2 is SVGAGI in the germline V gene. CDR3 loop: CASSLRGTTSYEQYF. CDR3 DNA sequence: TGTGCCAGCAGTTTGCGGGGGACTACCTCCTACGAGCAGTACTTC.

At least ten counts were recorded for this clonotype. The chain is built from TRBV5-6 and TRBJ2-7; no firm D call. Germline V gene data show CDR1 as SGHDT and CDR2 as YYEEEE. The CDR3 spans 14 residues. Trimming shortened V by 10 bases and J by 4 bases, and 21 bases separated the two germline ends. The CDR3 bases are TGTGCCTCAGCCAGGTTTGATCCCGGTTACGAGCAGTACTTC. Amino acid sequence: CASARFDPGYEQYF.

This clonotype was detected ten times or more. The chain joins TRBV5-1 to TRBJ2-1; TRBD1 matches 9 bases. Germline V CDR1 and CDR2: SGHRS, YFSETQ. This CDR3 comprises 14 residues. V gave up 4 bases and J gave up 4 bases; unmatched junction bases: 3. CDR3 in amino acids: CASSAGTGYNEQFF. Written as DNA, the CDR3 is TGCGCCAGCAGCGCAGGGACAGGGTACAATGAGCAGTTCTTC. Full variable domain (rest looked up from reference TRBV5-1 and TRBJ2-1): KAGVTQTPRYLIKTRGQQVTLSCSPISGHRSVSWYQQTPGQGLQFLFEYFSETQRNKGNFPGRFSGRQFSNSRSEMNVSTLELGDSALYLCASSAGTGYNEQFFGPGTRLTVL.

The chain uses TRBV7-2 and TRBJ2-1; D tentatively reads TRBD1 or TRBD2 (5 bases each). CDR1 is SGHTA and CDR2 is FQGNSA in the germline V gene. The CDR3 runs 12 residues. Trimming pared 3 bases from V and 9 bases from J, leaving 9 bases between. CDR3 residues: CASSFAGTEQFF. CDR3 sequence (DNA): TGTGCCAGCAGCTTTGCCGGGACTGAGCAGTTCTTC.

This clonotype occurred many times. The CDR3 loop reads CSAPSGRANEQYF. CDR3 bases: TGCAGTGCCCCTAGCGGGAGGGCCAACGAGCAGTACTTC. The V gene is TRBV20-1, the J gene TRBJ2-7, with 12 bases matching TRBD2. This CDR3 has 13 residues. After removal of 6 bases from V and 5 bases from J, the junction contained 5 bases not matched to a gene. Germline loops: CDR1 DFQATT, CDR2 SNEGSKA (reference sequence).

This clonotype turned up a few times. This sequence joins TRBV27 and TRBJ2-3; the D call may be TRBD1 or TRBD2 (5 bases each). Deletions cut 7 bases from V and 3 bases from J, with 17 bases between. Germline CDR1 reads MNHEY; CDR2 reads SMNVEV (reference sequence). The CDR3 extends over 15 amino acids. The CDR3 sequence is CASTLMGETTDTQYF. CDR3 in DNA: TGTGCCAGCACCCTTATGGGGGAAACGACAGATACGCAGTATTTT.

This clonotype was recorded at least ten times. The chain couples TRBV7-9 to TRBJ1-1; D not certain. The V and J ends lost 5 bases and 4 bases respectively, with 23 bases between them. The germline gives CDR1 SEHNR, CDR2 FQNEAQ (reference sequence). This CDR3 region has 17 residues. CDR3 sequence reads: CASSEVKIGRVFTEAFF. The CDR3 DNA reads as TGTGCCAGCAGCGAGGTTAAAATCGGACGGGTTTTCACTGAAGCTTTCTTT.

The rearrangement joins TRBV7-2 to TRBJ2-1; TRBD2 is a possible D gene (6 bases). Trimming shortened V by 2 bases and J by 7 bases, and 15 bases separated the two germline ends. Germline loops: CDR1 SGHTA, CDR2 FQGNSA. The CDR3 has 15 residues. The CDR3 sequence is CASSLMEGGWNEQFF. CDR3 sequence (DNA): TGTGCCAGCAGCTTAATGGAGGGAGGCTGGAATGAGCAGTTCTTC.

This chain's CDR3 is CASSRGPSGTEAFF. The CDR3 DNA is TGTGCCAGCAGCCGTGGCCCCTCGGGCACTGAAGCTTTCTTT. The chain employs TRBV7-6 and TRBJ1-1; D ambiguous. The V end lost 5 bases, the J end lost 4 bases, and 14 bases lay between the germline ends. This CDR3 has 14 amino acids. CDR1 is SGHVS, CDR2 FNYEAQ, per germline.

This clonotype was seen more than once but under ten times. The CDR3 DNA is TGTGCCAGCAGCTTACCTAGCGGGAGTCAGACCCAGTACTTC. It is translated as CASSLPSGSQTQYF. The chain recombines TRBV7-2 with TRBJ2-5; 10 nucleotides align to TRBD2. Germline CDR1 is SGHTA and CDR2 is FQGNSA. V was pared by 2 bases and J by 6 bases, with 3 bases of the junction left unmatched. The CDR3 has 14 residues.

In this sample, this clonotype turned up many times. The rearrangement joins TRBV12-3 or TRBV12-4 to TRBJ2-4; the D gene is possibly TRBD1 (6 bases). The CDR3 is made up of 12 amino acids. Trimming took 5 bases from V and 7 from J, leaving 9 bases between them. For the CDR3, the DNA is TGTGCCAGCAGTCCCGGACAGAACATTCAGTACTTC. It encodes CASSPGQNIQYF.